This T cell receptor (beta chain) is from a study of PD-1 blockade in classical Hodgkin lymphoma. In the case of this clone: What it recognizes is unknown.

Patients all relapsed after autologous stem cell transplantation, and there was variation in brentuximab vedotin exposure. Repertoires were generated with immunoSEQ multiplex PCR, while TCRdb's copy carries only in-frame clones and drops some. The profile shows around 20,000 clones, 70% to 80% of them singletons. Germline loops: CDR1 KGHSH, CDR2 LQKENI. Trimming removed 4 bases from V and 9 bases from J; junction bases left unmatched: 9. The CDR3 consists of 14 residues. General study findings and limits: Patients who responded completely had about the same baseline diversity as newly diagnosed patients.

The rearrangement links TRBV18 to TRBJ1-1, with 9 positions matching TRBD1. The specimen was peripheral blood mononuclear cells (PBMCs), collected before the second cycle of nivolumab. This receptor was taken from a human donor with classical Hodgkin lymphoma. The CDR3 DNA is TGTGCCAGCTCACGGGACAGGGAAAGGAGTAAAGCTTTCTTT. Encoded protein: CASSRDRERSKAFF.